The T cell receptor beta chain under discussion was sequenced for a study of T cells after yellow fever vaccination. The overall study: Preparation of the low-cell-number fractions used SMART-Seq v4 Ultra Low Input.

Universal primer sites and UMIs were introduced during 5'RACE template-switching synthesis of TCR cDNA. Via MiXCR, TCRdb re-called the 5' RACE reads, giving one row per CDR3 protein. The sample consists of approximately 510,000 distinct CDR3 sequences, 21% of them appearing once. This clonotype occurred a few times. V dropped 3 bases and J dropped 5 bases, with 17 bases sitting between them. This CDR3 has 15 residues. CDR1 is SGHRS, CDR2 YFSETQ, per germline. V and J are TRBV5-1 and TRBJ1-1; D is ambiguous. The sample in question was PBMCs, obtained less than 25 days after the first yellow fever vaccination. The sequence came from a man younger than 35 who received the YFV17D yellow fever vaccine. CDR3 protein: CASSYLIGRGTEAFF. The CDR3 nucleotides are TGCGCCAGCAGCTACTTAATAGGTCGGGGAACTGAAGCTTTCTTT.